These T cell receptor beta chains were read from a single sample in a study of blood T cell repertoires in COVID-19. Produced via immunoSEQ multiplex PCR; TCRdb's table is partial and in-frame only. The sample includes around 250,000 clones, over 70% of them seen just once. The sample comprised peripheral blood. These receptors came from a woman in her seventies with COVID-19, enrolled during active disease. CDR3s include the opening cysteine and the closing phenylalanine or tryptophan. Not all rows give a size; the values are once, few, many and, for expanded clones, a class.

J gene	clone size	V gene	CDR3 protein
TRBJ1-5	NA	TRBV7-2	CASSLFGTGEQPQHF
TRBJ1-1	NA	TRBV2	CASSNQFNTEAFF
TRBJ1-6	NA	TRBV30	CAWMRDRGRLDNSPLHF
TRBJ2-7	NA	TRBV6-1	CASSEPGQGSSYEQYF
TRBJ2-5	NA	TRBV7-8	CASSRDRGETQYF
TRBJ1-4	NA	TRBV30	CAWSAKRLPEKLFF
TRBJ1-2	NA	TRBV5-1	CASSPDTGTNYGYTF
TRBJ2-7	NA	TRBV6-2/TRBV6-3	CASSHSPGLHYEQYF
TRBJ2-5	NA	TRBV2	CASRVTGEAETQYF
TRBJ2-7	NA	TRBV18	CASSPRPAGDPSYEQYF
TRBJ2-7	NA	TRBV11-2	CASSRLTGDHAYEQYF
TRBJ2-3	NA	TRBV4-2	CASSQDGTSGADTQYF
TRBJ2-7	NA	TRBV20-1	CSASATSGHEQYF
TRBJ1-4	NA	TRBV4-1	CASNWVRGYEKLFF
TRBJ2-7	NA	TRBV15	CATSRITGGSGGREYEQYF
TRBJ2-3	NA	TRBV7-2	CASSLVAGTSPTQYF
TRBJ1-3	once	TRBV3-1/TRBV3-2	CASSQAGGTEPIYF
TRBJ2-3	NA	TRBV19	CASSLSTDTQYF
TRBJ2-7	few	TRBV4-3	CASSQGGGGSYEQYF
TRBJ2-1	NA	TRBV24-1	CATSATGNEQFF
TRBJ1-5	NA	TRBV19	CASSIRPNWSDRGNQPQHF
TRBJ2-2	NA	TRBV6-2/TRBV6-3	CASSHTGPSTGELFF
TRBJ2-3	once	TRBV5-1	CASSLAGPSGNGDTQYF
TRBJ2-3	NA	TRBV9	CASSVTPQQRGTDTQYF
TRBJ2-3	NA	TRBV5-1	CASSIFPTGRASTDTQYF
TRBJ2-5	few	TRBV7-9	CASSLGVQGAEETQYF
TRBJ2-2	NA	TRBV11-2	CASSSSFIRVLGELFF
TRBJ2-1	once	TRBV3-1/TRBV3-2	CASSERQGAYEQFF
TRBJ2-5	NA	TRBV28	CASSPGGVRETQYF
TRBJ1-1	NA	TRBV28	CASRTGQGDTEAFF
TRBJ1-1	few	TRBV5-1	CASSLAGMNTEAFF
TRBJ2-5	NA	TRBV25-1	CASNLGALQETQYF
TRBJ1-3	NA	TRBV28	CASQGIPSGNTIYF
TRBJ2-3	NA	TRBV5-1	CASGSGSGDTQYF
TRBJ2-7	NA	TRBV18	CASSPEAGGVSYEQYF
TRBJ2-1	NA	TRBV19	CATGRGASYNEQFF
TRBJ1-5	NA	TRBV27	CASSFRGQPQHF
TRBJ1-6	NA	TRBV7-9	CASSQTGGNSPLHF
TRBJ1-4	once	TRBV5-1	CASSFYRATNEKLFF
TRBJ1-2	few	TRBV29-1	CSATGNYGYTF
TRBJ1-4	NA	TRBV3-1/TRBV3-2	CASSPYLSTNEKLFF
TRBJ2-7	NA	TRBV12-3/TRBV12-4	CASTGFSTDEQYF
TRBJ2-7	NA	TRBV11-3	CASSLDGGTSGIEYF
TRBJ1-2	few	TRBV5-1	CASSDMQGLDGYTF
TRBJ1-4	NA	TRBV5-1	CASSNPTGGAVEKLFF
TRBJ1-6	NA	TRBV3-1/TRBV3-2	CASSQVVGGSSPLHF
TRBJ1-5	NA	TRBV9	CASSVEIDQPQHF
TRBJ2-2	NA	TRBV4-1	CASSQDGWRARSGELFF
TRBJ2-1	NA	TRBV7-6	CASSFSKRETDEQFF
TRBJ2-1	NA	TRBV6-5	CASSSLGLVVSEQFF
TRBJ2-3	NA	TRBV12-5	CASGSGAEGTDTQYF
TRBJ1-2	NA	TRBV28	CASSLGQGMGGYTF
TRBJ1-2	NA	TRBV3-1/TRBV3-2	CASSPYRGHYGYTF
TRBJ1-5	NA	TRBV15	CATSSPGQGWNQPQHF
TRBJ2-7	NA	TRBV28	CASRGTDYLGYEQYF
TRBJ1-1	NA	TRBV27	CASSFQANTEAFF
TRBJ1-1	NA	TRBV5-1	CASSPGTELNTEAFF
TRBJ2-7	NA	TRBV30	CAWSGGTEYYEQYF
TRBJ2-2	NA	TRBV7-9	CASSPGQGLDTGELFF